Below, 16 T cell receptor beta chains from the same sample are listed, as sequenced in a study of tumor-infiltrating lymphocytes in primary liver carcinoma. The study co-extracted DNA and RNA from 20-30 mg of unsorted bulk tissue. TCR beta cDNA was made from roughly 450 ng total RNA with a constant-region primer. Libraries of TCR beta came from three nested multiplex PCR rounds with slightly modified ARM-PCR. Researchers ran the first two PCR rounds for 9 to 10 cycles each with TRBV1-TRBV30 forward primers and a C-beta reverse primer. Each CDR3 protein gets one entry after TCRdb re-called the multiplex PCR reads with MiXCR. Among 40,000 to 55,000 distinct CDR3 sequences listed, about three quarters were seen once. What was sequenced was liver tumor tissue from sampling region 5. Indicated subset: tumor region T5, tumor centre. The receptors were sampled from a man aged 35 to 55 with primary liver carcinoma and hepatitis B virus infection.

A remark on this clonotype: No conserved phenylalanine or tryptophan ends this CDR3, so it is likely a read error. The gene calls are TRBV11-2 and TRBJ2-7; weak D call: TRBD2 (6 bases). Per the germline V gene, CDR1 is SGHAT and CDR2 is FQNNGV. This CDR3 spans 13 amino acids. CDR3 nucleotide sequence: TGTGCTAGCAGCTTAAGGGAGCTAGCGTCGCAGTACCTC. Protein product: CASSLRELASQYL.

Points on this clonotype: At one boundary the junction diverges from the germline segment, which might be a read error. V usage is TRBV6-5 and J usage is TRBJ1-1; 7 bases are shared with TRBD1. From germline, CDR1 is MNHEY and CDR2 SVGAGI. The CDR3 spans 14 residues. CDR3 sequence: CASSLNRGGIVALF. CDR3 in DNA: TGTGCCAGCAGCTTAAACAGGGGCGGCATTGTAGCTCTCTTT.

Points on this clonotype: This could be a read error, since a much larger clone is one nucleotide away. CDR3 coding DNA: TGCGCCAGCAGCAAGAGAGGGGGCGACTACAATGAGCAGTTCTTC. Amino acids: CASSKRGGDYNEQFF. The chain recombines TRBV5-1 with TRBJ2-1; 7 nucleotides line up with TRBD1. Germline V CDR1 and CDR2: SGHRS, YFSETQ. The CDR3 consists of 15 residues. Losses at the gene ends were 4 bases for V and 3 bases for J; bases not matched to a gene: 7.

This clonotype was seen ten or more times. The rearrangement links TRBV12-3 or TRBV12-4 to TRBJ1-1, with TRBD1 identical over 9 bases. The CDR3 is made up of 15 amino acids. With V trimmed by 6 bases and J by 5 bases, 10 bases remained unmatched. The CDR3 is CASSLQGAEGTEAFF. CDR3 nucleotides: TGTGCCAGCAGCCTACAGGGGGCGGAGGGGACTGAAGCTTTCTTT.

On this clonotype: An end of the junction does not agree with germline; a read error may underlie this. J is TRBJ2-3 and V is TRBV28; 7 bases fit TRBD2. The CDR3 is 16 residues long. Germline CDR1 is MDHEN and CDR2 is SYDVKM. The CDR3 DNA is TGTACCAGCAGTCCTCTGGGGGGGGATGGCACAGATACGCAGTATTTT. This translates into CTSSPLGGDGTDTQYF.

Note on this clonotype: Likely a read error: the CDR3 ends without its conserved phenylalanine or tryptophan. The chain uses TRBV28 and TRBJ2-7; perhaps TRBD2 as D (6 bases). The CDR3 runs to 14 residues. Germline-derived CDR1 and CDR2 are MDHEN and SYDVKM. V dropped 3 bases and J dropped 3 bases, with 12 bases sitting between them. The DNA of the CDR3 is TGTGCCAGCAGTTTTGAACCCGGGAGCTACGAGCAGTACTCC. Protein: CASSFEPGSYEQYS.

The chain is built from TRBV14 and TRBJ2-1; TRBD2 aligns across 8 bases. V lost 1 base, J lost 3 bases, and 2 bases stayed unmatched. The CDR3 is 15 amino acids. Looked up from germline, CDR1 is SGHDN and CDR2 is FVKESK. As DNA, the CDR3 is TGTGCCAGCAGCCAAGTTAGCGGGGTCTACAATGAGCAGTTCTTC. Protein: CASSQVSGVYNEQFF.

For this clonotype: An end of the junction does not agree with germline; a read error may underlie this. The chain joins TRBV5-8 to TRBJ2-2; tentative D call: TRBD2 (6 bases). This CDR3 comprises 14 residues. CDR1 and CDR2 from the germline V gene are SGHTS and YDEGEE. The CDR3 DNA reads TGTGCCAGCGGCTTGCGGAGGGGATCAGGGAAGTTGTTTTTT. Protein: CASGLRRGSGKLFF.

Points on this clonotype: Germline is not matched at one junction end, which may reflect a read error. The J gene is TRBJ2-7, the V gene TRBV6-5, with TRBD1 as a possible D gene (5 bases). Germline V gene sequence: CDR1 MNHEY, CDR2 SVGAGI. The CDR3 has 12 residues. CDR3 residues: CASSAGPDILHF. The CDR3 DNA follows: TGTGCCAGCAGTGCTGGACCGGACATATTACACTTC.

Notes on this clonotype: One end of the junction is discordant with germline, which a read error may explain. V gene TRBV4-2 combines with J gene TRBJ2-1, with 10 bases that match TRBD1. Germline-derived CDR1 and CDR2 are LGHNA and YNFKEQ. The CDR3 contains 15 residues. This CDR3 is CANSPRTGGNNEQFF. In DNA form, the CDR3 reads TGTGCCAACAGCCCGCGGACAGGGGGGAACAATGAACAGTTCTTC.

Notes on this clonotype: At one end, the junction sequence differs from germline, possibly due to a read error. The V call is TRBV11-2, the J call TRBJ2-1; 7 nucleotides agree with TRBD2. Germline lookup yields CDR1 SGHAT and CDR2 FQNNGV. The CDR3 runs to 14 residues. The CDR3 sequence is CANSLGGPYNEQFF. CDR3 nucleotides: TGTGCCAACAGCCTGGGAGGGCCATACAATGAGCAGTTCTTC.

This clonotype was counted at least ten times. The junction and the germline gene differ at one end; a read error may be behind it. This chain joins TRBV6-1 and TRBJ2-1; 9 bases are shared with TRBD1. CDR3 length equals 16 residues. Looked up from germline, CDR1 is MNHNS and CDR2 is SASEGT. Here the CDR3 reads CVSSAHRDRAYNEQFF. CDR3 nucleotides: TGTGTCAGCAGTGCGCACCGGGACAGGGCGTACAATGAGCAGTTCTTC.

About this clonotype itself: One base away lies a much larger clone, so this may be a sequencing read error. V is TRBV7-8 and J is TRBJ2-7; perhaps D is TRBD1 or TRBD2 (5 bases each). This CDR3 has 14 residues. Germline V gene data show CDR1 as SGHVS and CDR2 as FQNEAQ. CDR3 in DNA: TGTGCCAGCAGCTTAGCTACAGGAGGCTACGAGCAGTGCTTC. Amino acids: CASSLATGGYEQCF.

Turning to this clonotype: This clone may be a read error of a much larger clone one base away. The chain couples TRBV28 to TRBJ1-2; no firm D call. This CDR3 contains 15 residues. CDR1 MDHEN and CDR2 SYDVKM come from the germline V gene. The CDR3 nucleotides read TGTGACAGCAGTTATCTCGACCGAAAAAACTATGGCTACACCTTC. Its protein is CDSSYLDRKNYGYTF.

In this sample, this clonotype turned up a few times. Sequence at one end of the junction differs from germline and may be a read error. This sequence joins TRBV11-2 and TRBJ1-1; unclear D gene. This CDR3 contains 14 residues. Germline CDR1 and CDR2: SGHAT and FQNNGV. CDR3 bases: TGTGCTAGCAGCACCCATCCCGGGTACAATGAAGCTTTCTTT. It translates to CASSTHPGYNEAFF. Supplemented by reference TRBV11-2 and TRBJ1-1, the full variable domain reads EAGVAQSPRYKIIEKRQSVAFWCNPISGHATLYWYQQILGQGPKLLIQFQNNGVVDDSQLPKDRFSAERLKGVDSTLKIQPAKLEDSAVYLCASSTHPGYNEAFFGQGTRLTVV.

As regards this clonotype: A much bigger clone sits one base away, suggesting this may be a read error. This is likely a read error, given that the CDR3 carries no conserved phenylalanine or tryptophan at its end. It is unclear where the CDR3 begins or ends on the DNA, so no DNA is shown, and the CDR3 is as TCRdb lists it. V is TRBV12-3 or TRBV12-4 and J is TRBJ1-6. Inclusive of both ends, the CDR3 amounts to 14 amino acids. The CDR3 region is CASSLRGYNSPPHY.